One and the same sample provided the 21 T cell receptor beta chains below, sequenced in a study of T-cell memory formation after mild COVID-19. TCRdb re-called the 5' RACE reads through MiXCR, storing one row per CDR3 protein. The data hold hundreds of thousands of distinct CDR3 sequences, with approximately 14% observed a single time. Specimen: PBMCs or a T cell subset sorted from them (not recorded which). The receptors stem from a man aged 18-30 years who had mild COVID-19 (a few samples of this study predate the infection). Cell type and time point are not known.

This clonotype appeared a few times. The rearrangement joins TRBV7-2 to TRBJ2-1; the D is unclear. The CDR3 is 14 amino acids. Per the germline V gene, CDR1 is SGHTA and CDR2 is FQGNSA. Trimming removed 7 bases at V and 4 bases at J, with 14 bases between. CDR3 sequence (DNA): TGTGCCAGCACCCAAACTCGCGTTTACAATGAGCAGTTCTTC. Encoded protein: CASTQTRVYNEQFF.

This clonotype has a handful of counts. This chain connects TRBV5-6 to TRBJ2-5, with a weak D call TRBD2 (5 bases). Germline CDR1 reads SGHDT; CDR2 reads YYEEEE. This CDR3 has 13 residues. Trimming shortened V by 1 base and J by 5 bases, and 9 bases separated the two germline ends. This chain's CDR3 is CASSLTSVETQYF. DNA for the CDR3: TGTGCCAGCAGCTTGACTAGTGTGGAGACCCAGTACTTC.

This clonotype was detected ten times or more. The chain joins TRBV7-6 to TRBJ1-3, with D perhaps matching TRBD1 (5 bases). This CDR3 spans 16 amino acids. Germline V gene sequence: CDR1 SGHVS, CDR2 FNYEAQ. V lost 3 bases and J 2 bases, leaving 14 bases between the germline ends. CDR3 in DNA: TGTGCCAGCAGCTTTCTTTCAGGGTACACTGGAAACACCATATATTTT. This translates into CASSFLSGYTGNTIYF. Full variable domain (outside the CDR3, taken from reference TRBV7-6 and TRBJ1-3): GAGVSQSPRYKVTKRGQDVALRCDPISGHVSLYWYRQALGQGPEFLTYFNYEAQQDKSGLPNDRFSAERPEGSISTLTIQRTEQRDSAMYRCASSFLSGYTGNTIYFGEGSWLTVV.

The chain combines TRBV11-2 with TRBJ2-5, with TRBD1 matching over 7 bases. V shed 5 bases, J shed 1 base, and the junction held 1 base outside the gene matches. This CDR3 comprises 13 residues. The germline CDR1 and CDR2 sequences are SGHAT and FQNNGV. CDR3 DNA sequence: TGTGCCAGCAGCCAGGGGGTCCAAGAGACCCAGTACTTC. This gives the protein CASSQGVQETQYF. The whole variable domain, remainder taken from reference TRBV11-2 and TRBJ2-5, is EAGVAQSPRYKIIEKRQSVAFWCNPISGHATLYWYQQILGQGPKLLIQFQNNGVVDDSQLPKDRFSAERLKGVDSTLKIQPAKLEDSAVYLCASSQGVQETQYFGPGTRLLVL.

V gene TRBV3-1 combines with J gene TRBJ2-1, with 9 bases lining up with TRBD2. Germline CDR1 reads LGHDT; CDR2 reads YNNKEL (reference sequence). This CDR3 comprises 14 residues. The V gene end was trimmed by 1 base and the J gene end by 8 bases; junction bases not matched to a gene: 3. CDR3 nucleotide sequence: TGTGCCAGCAGCCAAGGGACTAGCGCTCATGAGCAGTTCTTC. Encoded protein: CASSQGTSAHEQFF.

This clonotype has just a few counts. The chain carries TRBV11-1 and TRBJ2-1; no reliable D call. The V and J ends lost 7 bases and 7 bases respectively, with 8 bases between them. The length of the CDR3 is 11 residues. The germline gives CDR1 SGHAT, CDR2 FQDESV (reference sequence). The CDR3 DNA sequence: TGTGCCAGCACCATCGAAAATGAGCAGTTCTTC. It codes for CASTIENEQFF.

This clonotype was counted ten times or more. The chain recombines TRBV5-1 with TRBJ2-1; TRBD2 agrees at 13 bases. The CDR3 totals 17 residues. With V trimmed by 4 bases and J by 4 bases, 8 bases remained unmatched. CDR1 and CDR2 from the germline V gene are SGHRS and YFSETQ. As DNA, the CDR3 is TGCGCCAGCAGCCTCCCCACTAGCGGGGGGGGATACAATGAGCAGTTCTTC. Translating gives CASSLPTSGGGYNEQFF.

In nucleotides, the CDR3 is TGTGCCAGCAGTGCCTTGAACACTGAAGCTTTCTTT. Amino acid sequence: CASSALNTEAFF. The chain is built from TRBV6-2 or TRBV6-3 and TRBJ1-1, with unresolved D. CDR3 length equals 12 residues. Germline values: CDR1 MNHEY, CDR2 SVGEGT. V was clipped by 5 bases and J by 0 bases, with 4 bases between them.

J is TRBJ1-1 and V is TRBV4-2; tentatively, D is TRBD1 (5 bases). CDR1 is LGHNA and CDR2 is YNFKEQ in the germline V gene. V lost 1 base, J lost 2 bases, and 20 bases lay in between. This CDR3 contains 18 residues. CDR3 residues: CASSQGEGYYYSNTEAFF. The CDR3 coding sequence is TGTGCCAGCAGCCAAGGGGAGGGGTATTATTATAGTAACACTGAAGCTTTCTTT.

The sample holds a few counts of this clonotype. The V gene is TRBV12-3 or TRBV12-4, the J gene TRBJ2-3; 11 bases are a match to TRBD1. The V segment lost 6 bases and the J segment 4 bases; nucleotides outside the gene matches: 9. The CDR3 covers 16 residues. The CDR3 loop is CASSQGTGGLADTQYF. DNA for the CDR3: TGTGCCAGCAGCCAAGGGACAGGGGGATTAGCAGATACGCAGTATTTT.

This clonotype was found a few times. This chain links TRBV7-2 with TRBJ2-5; the D gene is possibly TRBD1 (6 bases). CDR1 is SGHTA and CDR2 is FQGNSA in the germline V gene. CDR3 length: 16 residues. V lost 1 base to trimming and J lost 5 bases, with 17 bases between them. CDR3 DNA sequence: TGTGCCAGCAGCTTAGGTAGCGTTTTTGGACAGGAGACCCAGTACTTC. The encoded protein is CASSLGSVFGQETQYF.

This chain connects TRBV19 to TRBJ2-4; TRBD1 might be the D (6 bases). The V gene lost 4 bases and the J gene lost 0 bases, with 13 bases spanning the gap. Germline V lookup: CDR1 LNHDA, CDR2 SQIVND (reference sequence). The CDR3 runs 16 residues. This CDR3 reads CASSRRTELAKNIQYF. The CDR3 DNA reads TGTGCCAGTAGTAGACGGACAGAACTAGCCAAAAACATTCAGTACTTC.

This clonotype turned up a few times. The chain links TRBV11-2 to TRBJ2-7; a possible D gene is TRBD2 (6 bases). Germline-derived CDR1 and CDR2 are SGHAT and FQNNGV. V was clipped by 0 bases and J by 2 bases, with 20 bases between them. This CDR3 region has 18 residues. In DNA form, the CDR3 reads TGTGCCAGCAGCTTAGATCCGGCAGGGAGGTTGGGGGCCTACGAGCAGTACTTC. Amino acids: CASSLDPAGRLGAYEQYF. The whole variable domain, remainder taken from reference TRBV11-2 and TRBJ2-7, is EAGVAQSPRYKIIEKRQSVAFWCNPISGHATLYWYQQILGQGPKLLIQFQNNGVVDDSQLPKDRFSAERLKGVDSTLKIQPAKLEDSAVYLCASSLDPAGRLGAYEQYFGPGTRLTVT.

The rearrangement links TRBV5-1 to TRBJ1-1, with a tentative D call TRBD1 (5 bases). Trimming stripped 1 base from V and 1 base from J, with 8 bases between. The CDR3 has 14 residues. CDR1 is SGHRS and CDR2 is YFSETQ in the germline V gene. CDR3 region: CASSLWGQNTEAFF. In DNA, the CDR3 is TGCGCCAGCAGCTTGTGGGGCCAGAACACTGAAGCTTTCTTT.

The chain recombines TRBV3-1 with TRBJ1-1; possibly TRBD1 for D (6 bases). Trimming pared 0 bases from V and 4 bases from J, leaving 9 bases between. Germline CDR1 and CDR2: LGHDT and YNNKEL (reference sequence). The CDR3 consists of 14 residues. CDR3 in DNA: TGTGCCAGCAGCCAAGAAGGGGGTGGCACTGAAGCTTTCTTT. Translating gives CASSQEGGGTEAFF.

CDR3 sequence: CASSWGGSEQFF. In DNA form, the CDR3 reads TGCGCCAGCAGCTGGGGAGGGAGTGAGCAGTTCTTC. The chain joins TRBV5-1 to TRBJ2-1, with TRBD2 matching 7 bases. Per the germline V gene, CDR1 is SGHRS and CDR2 is YFSETQ. The junction had 3 bases not matched to a gene; V was cut back by 3 bases and J by 9 bases. There are 12 residues in the CDR3.

At least ten counts were recorded for this clonotype. The J gene is TRBJ1-3, the V gene TRBV5-1, with a tentative D call TRBD1 (6 bases). CDR1 and CDR2 (germline): SGHRS, YFSETQ. V dropped 3 bases and J dropped 4 bases, with 14 bases sitting between them. CDR3 length: 15 amino acids. The CDR3 region has the DNA TGCGCCAGCAGCTCAACGACAGGATGGGGAAACACCATATATTTT. Translating gives CASSSTTGWGNTIYF. The complete variable domain, with remaining parts taken from reference TRBV5-1 and TRBJ1-3, reads KAGVTQTPRYLIKTRGQQVTLSCSPISGHRSVSWYQQTPGQGLQFLFEYFSETQRNKGNFPGRFSGRQFSNSRSEMNVSTLELGDSALYLCASSSTTGWGNTIYFGEGSWLTVV.

The V call is TRBV9, the J call TRBJ2-1; D assignment may be TRBD1 or TRBD2 (5 bases each). The V and J ends lost 0 bases and 9 bases respectively, with 16 bases between them. This CDR3 has 15 residues. The germline gives CDR1 SGDLS, CDR2 YYNGEE. The DNA for the CDR3 is TGTGCCAGCAGCGTAGTCCCGGGGACCCACACTGAGCAGTTCTTC. Residues: CASSVVPGTHTEQFF. Full variable domain (remainder filled in from reference TRBV9 and TRBJ2-1): DSGVTQTPKHLITATGQRVTLRCSPRSGDLSVYWYQQSLDQGLQFLIQYYNGEERAKGNILERFSAQQFPDLHSELNLSSLELGDSALYFCASSVVPGTHTEQFFGPGTRLTVL.

A few counts support this clonotype. The chain carries TRBV27 and TRBJ2-1; 9 bases agree with TRBD1. Germline lookup yields CDR1 MNHEY and CDR2 SMNVEV (reference sequence). CDR3 length equals 14 residues. With V trimmed by 6 bases and J by 7 bases, 7 bases remained unmatched. This CDR3 reads CASRLQGARNEQFF. CDR3 DNA: TGTGCCAGCAGGCTACAGGGGGCGCGTAATGAGCAGTTCTTC.

The rearrangement uses TRBV20-1 and TRBJ2-4, with 12 bases fitting TRBD1. The germline V gene has CDR1 DFQATT and CDR2 SNEGSKA (reference sequence). The V gene end was trimmed by 1 base and the J gene end by 2 bases; junction bases not matched to a gene: 6. The CDR3 totals 17 residues. CDR3 nucleotides: TGCAGTGCTAGAGTCGGGGACAGGGGGCATTCCAAAAACATTCAGTACTTC. This translates into CSARVGDRGHSKNIQYF.

The gene calls are TRBV6-5 and TRBJ2-6; D gene uncertain. CDR1 and CDR2 from the germline V gene are MNHEY and SVGAGI. V lost 5 bases, J lost 2 bases, and 7 bases lay in between. The CDR3 consists of 14 residues. CDR3 protein: CASSGRAGANVLTF. In DNA form, the CDR3 reads TGTGCCAGCAGTGGTAGGGCTGGGGCCAACGTCCTGACTTTC.